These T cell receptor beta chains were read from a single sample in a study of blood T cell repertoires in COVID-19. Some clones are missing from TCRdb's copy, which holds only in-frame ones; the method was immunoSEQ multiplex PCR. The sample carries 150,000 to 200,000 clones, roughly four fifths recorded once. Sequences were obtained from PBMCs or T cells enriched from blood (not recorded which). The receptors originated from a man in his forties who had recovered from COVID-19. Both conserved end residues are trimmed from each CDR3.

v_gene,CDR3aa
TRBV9,ASSPTGAKAF
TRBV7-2,ASSPPTGALLFYGYT
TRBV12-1,ASSFDPVSATWEGYT
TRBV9,ASSVGRRADLTNTEAF
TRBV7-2,ASSSGKDPLYTGELF
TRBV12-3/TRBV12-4,ASSFGLPNEQF
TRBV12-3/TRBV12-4,ASSRGRNTEAF
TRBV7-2,ASTWGQVLSGANVLT
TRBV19,ASSIVQGGNTIY
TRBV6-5,ASSQPGQGYYEQY
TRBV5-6,ASSLWWATGNYGYT